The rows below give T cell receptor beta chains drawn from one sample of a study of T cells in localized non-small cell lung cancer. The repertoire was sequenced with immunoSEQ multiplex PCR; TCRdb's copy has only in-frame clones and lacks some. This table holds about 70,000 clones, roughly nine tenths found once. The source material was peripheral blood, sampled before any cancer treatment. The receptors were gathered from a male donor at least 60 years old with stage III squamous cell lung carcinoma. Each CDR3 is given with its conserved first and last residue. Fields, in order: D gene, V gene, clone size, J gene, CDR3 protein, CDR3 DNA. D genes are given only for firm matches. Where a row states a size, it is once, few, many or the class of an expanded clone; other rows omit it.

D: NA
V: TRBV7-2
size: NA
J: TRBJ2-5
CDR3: CASSLARQEETQYF
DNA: TGTGCCAGCAGCTTAGCGCGGCAGGAAGAGACCCAGTACTTC

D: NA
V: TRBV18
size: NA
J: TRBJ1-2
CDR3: CASSPGTSGYTF
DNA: TGTGCCAGCTCACCAGGGACAAGTGGCTACACCTTC

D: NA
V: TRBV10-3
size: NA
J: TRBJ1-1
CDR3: CAIMPGLSLLNTEAFF
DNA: TGTGCCATCATGCCGGGCTTATCTCTCCTGAACACTGAAGCTTTCTTT

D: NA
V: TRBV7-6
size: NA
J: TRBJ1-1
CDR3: CASSRKESTEAFF
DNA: TGTGCCAGCAGCAGGAAGGAGAGTACTGAAGCTTTCTTT

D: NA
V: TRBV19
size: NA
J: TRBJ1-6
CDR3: CASKGPGNSPLHF
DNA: TGTGCCAGTAAGGGTCCAGGGAATTCACCCCTCCACTTT

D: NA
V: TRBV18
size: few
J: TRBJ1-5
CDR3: CASSPETGNQPQHF
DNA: TGTGCCAGCTCACCTGAAACAGGGAACCAGCCCCAGCATTTT

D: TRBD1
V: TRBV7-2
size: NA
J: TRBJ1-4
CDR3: CASSWTGVTTNEKLFF
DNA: TGTGCCAGCTCCTGGACAGGGGTAACTACTAATGAAAAACTGTTTTTT

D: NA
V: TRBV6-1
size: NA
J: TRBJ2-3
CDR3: CASSGDLTDTQYF
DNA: TGTGCCAGCAGTGGGGACCTCACAGATACGCAGTATTTT

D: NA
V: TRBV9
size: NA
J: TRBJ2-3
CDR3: CASSVGMSVATDTQYF
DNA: TGTGCCAGCAGCGTAGGAATGTCGGTCGCCACAGATACGCAGTATTTT

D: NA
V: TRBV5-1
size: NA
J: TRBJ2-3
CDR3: CASSLENRRQDTQYF
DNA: TGCGCCAGCAGCTTGGAGAACAGGAGGCAAGATACGCAGTATTTT

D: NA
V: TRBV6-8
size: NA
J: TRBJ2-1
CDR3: CASSSGVEQFF
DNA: TGTGCCAGCAGTTCGGGAGTTGAGCAGTTCTTC

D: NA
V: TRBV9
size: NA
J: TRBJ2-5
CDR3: CASSVRSQETQYF
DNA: TGTGCCAGCAGCGTAAGGTCCCAAGAGACCCAGTACTTC

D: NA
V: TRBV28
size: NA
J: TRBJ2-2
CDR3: CASSLKVPGELFF
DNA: TGTGCCAGCAGTTTGAAGGTTCCCGGGGAGCTGTTTTTT

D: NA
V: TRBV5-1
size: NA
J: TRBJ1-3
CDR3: CASSLAGPQLGNTIYF
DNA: TGCGCCAGCAGCTTGGCCGGGCCACAACTGGGAAACACCATATATTTT

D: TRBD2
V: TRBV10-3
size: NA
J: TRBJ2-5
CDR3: CATTGLAGEETQYF
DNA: TGTGCCACCACTGGCCTAGCGGGGGAAGAGACCCAGTACTTC

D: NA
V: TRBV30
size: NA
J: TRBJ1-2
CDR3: CAWARDKYFHGYTF
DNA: TGTGCCTGGGCCCGGGACAAATACTTCCATGGCTACACCTTC

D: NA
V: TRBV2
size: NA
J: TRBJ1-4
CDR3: CASSGGVSEKLFF
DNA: TGTGCCAGCAGTGGTGGGGTTAGCGAAAAACTGTTTTTT